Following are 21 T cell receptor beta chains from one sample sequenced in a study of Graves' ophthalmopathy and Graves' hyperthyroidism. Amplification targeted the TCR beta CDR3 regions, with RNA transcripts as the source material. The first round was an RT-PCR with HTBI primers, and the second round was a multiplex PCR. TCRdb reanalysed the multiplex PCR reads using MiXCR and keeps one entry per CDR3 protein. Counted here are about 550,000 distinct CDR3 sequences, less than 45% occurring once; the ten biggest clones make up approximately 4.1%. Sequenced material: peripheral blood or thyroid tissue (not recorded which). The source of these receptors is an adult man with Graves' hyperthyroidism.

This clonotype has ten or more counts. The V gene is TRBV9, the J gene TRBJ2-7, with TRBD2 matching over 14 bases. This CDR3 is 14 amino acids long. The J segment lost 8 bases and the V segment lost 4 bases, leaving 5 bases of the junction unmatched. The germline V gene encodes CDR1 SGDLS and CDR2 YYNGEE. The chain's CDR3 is CASSTGTSGRQQYF. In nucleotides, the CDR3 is TGTGCCAGCAGCACCGGGACTAGCGGGAGACAGCAGTACTTC.

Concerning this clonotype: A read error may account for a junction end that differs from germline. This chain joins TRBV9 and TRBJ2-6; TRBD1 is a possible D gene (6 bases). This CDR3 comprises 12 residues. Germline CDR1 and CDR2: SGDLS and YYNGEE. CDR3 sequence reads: CAGSPVDRVLTF. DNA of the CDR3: TGTGCCGGCAGCCCCGTCGACAGGGTCCTGACTTTC.

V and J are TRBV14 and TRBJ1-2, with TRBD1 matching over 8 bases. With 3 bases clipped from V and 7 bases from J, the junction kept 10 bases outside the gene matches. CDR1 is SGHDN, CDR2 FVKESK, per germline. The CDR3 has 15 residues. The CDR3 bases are TGTGCCAGCAGCCAGGTTCAGGGGGCGCTTGGTGGCTACACCTTC. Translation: CASSQVQGALGGYTF. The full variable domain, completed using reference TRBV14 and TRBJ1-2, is EAGVTQFPSHSVIEKGQTVTLRCDPISGHDNLYWYRRVMGKEIKFLLHFVKESKQDESGMPNNRFLAERTGGTYSTLKVQPAELEDSGVYFCASSQVQGALGGYTFGSGTRLTVV.

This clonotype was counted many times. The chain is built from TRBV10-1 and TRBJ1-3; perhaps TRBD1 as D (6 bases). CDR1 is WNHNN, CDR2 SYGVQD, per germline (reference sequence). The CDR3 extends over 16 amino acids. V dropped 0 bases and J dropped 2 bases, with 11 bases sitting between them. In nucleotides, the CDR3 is TGCGCCAGCAGTGAGTCCCAGGGGATGGCTGGAAACACCATATATTTT. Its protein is CASSESQGMAGNTIYF.

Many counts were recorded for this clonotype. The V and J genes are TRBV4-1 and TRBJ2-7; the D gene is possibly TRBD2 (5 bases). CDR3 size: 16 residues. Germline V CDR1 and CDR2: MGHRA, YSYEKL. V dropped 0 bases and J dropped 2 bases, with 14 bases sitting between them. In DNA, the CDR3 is TGCGCCAGCAGCCAAGATGGTAGAGGGAAGGCCTACGAGCAGTACTTC. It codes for CASSQDGRGKAYEQYF.

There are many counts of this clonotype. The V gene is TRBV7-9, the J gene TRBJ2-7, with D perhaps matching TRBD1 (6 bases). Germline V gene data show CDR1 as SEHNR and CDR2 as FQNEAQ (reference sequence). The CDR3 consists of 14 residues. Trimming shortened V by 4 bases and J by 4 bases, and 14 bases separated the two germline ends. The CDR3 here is CASSSTKGGYEQYF. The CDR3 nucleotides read TGTGCCAGCAGCTCAACGAAAGGGGGTTACGAGCAGTACTTC.

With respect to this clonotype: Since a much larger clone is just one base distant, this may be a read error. The CDR3 loop reads CDSSQNRGETQYF. CDR3 bases: TGTGACAGCAGCCAGAACAGGGGAGAGACCCAGTACTTC. The V and J genes are TRBV14 and TRBJ2-5; 7 nucleotides align to TRBD1. The germline V gene has CDR1 SGHDN and CDR2 FVKESK. CDR3 length: 13 amino acids. Combining the CDR3 with reference TRBV14 and TRBJ2-5 gives the whole variable domain EAGVTQFPSHSVIEKGQTVTLRCDPISGHDNLYWYRRVMGKEIKFLLHFVKESKQDESGMPNNRFLAERTGGTYSTLKVQPAELEDSGVYFCDSSQNRGETQYFGPGTRLLVL.

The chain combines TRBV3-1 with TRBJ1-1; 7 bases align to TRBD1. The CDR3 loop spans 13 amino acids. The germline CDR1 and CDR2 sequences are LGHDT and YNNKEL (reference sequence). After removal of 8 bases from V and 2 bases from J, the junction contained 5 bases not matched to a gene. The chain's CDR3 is CASGRQGNTEAFF. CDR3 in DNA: TGTGCCAGCGGGAGACAGGGTAACACTGAAGCTTTCTTT.

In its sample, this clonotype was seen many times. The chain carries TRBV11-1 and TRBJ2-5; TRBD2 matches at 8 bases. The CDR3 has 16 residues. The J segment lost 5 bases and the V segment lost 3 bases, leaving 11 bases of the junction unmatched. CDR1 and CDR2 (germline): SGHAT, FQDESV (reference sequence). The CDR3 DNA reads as TGTGCCAGCAGCTTGAGTTTCGGCGGGGGGCGGGAGACCCAGTACTTC. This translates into CASSLSFGGGRETQYF.

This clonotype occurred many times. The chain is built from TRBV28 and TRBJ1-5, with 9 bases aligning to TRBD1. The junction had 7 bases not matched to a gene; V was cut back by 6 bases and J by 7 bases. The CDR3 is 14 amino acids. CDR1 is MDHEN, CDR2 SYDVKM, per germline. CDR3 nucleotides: TGTGCCAGCAGCACAGGGGGCGCCGGGCAGCCCCAGCATTTT. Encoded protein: CASSTGGAGQPQHF.

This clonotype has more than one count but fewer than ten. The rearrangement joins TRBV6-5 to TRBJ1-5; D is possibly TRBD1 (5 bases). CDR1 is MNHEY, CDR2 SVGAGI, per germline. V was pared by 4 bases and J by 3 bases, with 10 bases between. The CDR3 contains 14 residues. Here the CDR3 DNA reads TGTGCCAGCAGTTTACAGGCCGTCAATCAGCCCCAGCATTTT. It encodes CASSLQAVNQPQHF.

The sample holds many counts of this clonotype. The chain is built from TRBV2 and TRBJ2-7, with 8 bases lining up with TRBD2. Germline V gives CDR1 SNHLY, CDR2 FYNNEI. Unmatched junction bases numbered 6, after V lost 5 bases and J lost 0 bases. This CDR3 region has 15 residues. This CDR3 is CASSPSGYNSYEQYF. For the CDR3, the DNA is TGTGCCAGCAGTCCTAGCGGGTACAACTCCTACGAGCAGTACTTC.

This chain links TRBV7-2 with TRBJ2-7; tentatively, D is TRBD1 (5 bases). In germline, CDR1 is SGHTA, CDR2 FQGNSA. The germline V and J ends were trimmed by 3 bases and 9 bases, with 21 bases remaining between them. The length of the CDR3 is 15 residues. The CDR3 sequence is CASSFEAGYFRVQYF. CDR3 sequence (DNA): TGTGCCAGCAGCTTTGAGGCAGGGTACTTTAGGGTGCAGTACTTC.

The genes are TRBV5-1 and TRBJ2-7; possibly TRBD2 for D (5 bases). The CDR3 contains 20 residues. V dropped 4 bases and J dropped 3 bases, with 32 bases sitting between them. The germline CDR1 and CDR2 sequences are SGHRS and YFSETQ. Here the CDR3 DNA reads TGCGCCAGCAGCCATACTTTAACTAGGAACCTTCCGTTCAGCTTCTACGAGCAGTACTTC. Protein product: CASSHTLTRNLPFSFYEQYF.

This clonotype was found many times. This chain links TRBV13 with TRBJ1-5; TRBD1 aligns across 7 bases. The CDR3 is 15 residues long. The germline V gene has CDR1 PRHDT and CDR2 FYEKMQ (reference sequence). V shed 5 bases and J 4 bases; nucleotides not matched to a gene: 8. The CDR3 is CASSRQGQTNQPQHF. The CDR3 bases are TGTGCCAGCAGCCGACAGGGTCAAACGAATCAGCCCCAGCATTTT.

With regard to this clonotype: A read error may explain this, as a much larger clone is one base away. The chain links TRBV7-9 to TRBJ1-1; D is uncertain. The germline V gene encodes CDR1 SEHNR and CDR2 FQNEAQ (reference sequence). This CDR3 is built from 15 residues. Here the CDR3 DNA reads TGTGCCAGCAGCTTATTAGGGAGTCGGAACACTGGAGCTTTCTTT. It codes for CASSLLGSRNTGAFF. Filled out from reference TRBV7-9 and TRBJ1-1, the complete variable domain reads DTGVSQNPRHKITKRGQNVTFRCDPISEHNRLYWYRQTLGQGPEFLTYFQNEAQLEKSRLLSDRFSAERPKGSFSTLEIQRTEQGDSAMYLCASSLLGSRNTGAFFGQGTRLTVV.

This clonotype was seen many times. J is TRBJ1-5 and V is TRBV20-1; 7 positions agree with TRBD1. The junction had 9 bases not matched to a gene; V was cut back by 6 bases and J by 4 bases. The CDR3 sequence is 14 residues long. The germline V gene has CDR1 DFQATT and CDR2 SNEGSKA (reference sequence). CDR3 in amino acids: CSASDRVANQPQHF. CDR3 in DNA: TGCAGTGCCTCCGACAGGGTGGCGAATCAGCCCCAGCATTTT.

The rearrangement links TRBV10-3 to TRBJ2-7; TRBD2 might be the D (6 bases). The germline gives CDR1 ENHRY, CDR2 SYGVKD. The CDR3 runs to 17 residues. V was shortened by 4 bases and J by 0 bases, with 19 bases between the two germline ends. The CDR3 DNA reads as TGTGCCATCAGTGCCCCTAGGTATTGGGACTCCTCCTACGAGCAGTACTTC. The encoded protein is CAISAPRYWDSSYEQYF.

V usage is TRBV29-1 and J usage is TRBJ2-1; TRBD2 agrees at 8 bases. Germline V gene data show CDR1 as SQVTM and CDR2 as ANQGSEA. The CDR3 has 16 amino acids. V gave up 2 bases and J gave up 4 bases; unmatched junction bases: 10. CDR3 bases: TGCAGCGTTGAACCTCCGATAGCGGGACTTTACAATGAGCAGTTCTTC. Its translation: CSVEPPIAGLYNEQFF.

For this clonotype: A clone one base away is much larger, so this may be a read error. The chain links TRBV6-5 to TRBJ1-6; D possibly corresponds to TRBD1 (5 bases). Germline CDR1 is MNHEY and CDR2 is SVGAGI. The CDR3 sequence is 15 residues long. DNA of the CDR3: TGTGCCATCAGTGAACGGGCGGGGCTAGATTCACCCCTCCACTTT. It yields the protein CAISERAGLDSPLHF.

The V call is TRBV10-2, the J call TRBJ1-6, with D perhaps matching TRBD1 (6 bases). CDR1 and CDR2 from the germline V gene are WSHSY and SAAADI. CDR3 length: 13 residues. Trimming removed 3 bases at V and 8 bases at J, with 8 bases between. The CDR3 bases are TGCGCCAGCAGTGATTCAGGGGATTCACCCCTCCACTTT. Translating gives CASSDSGDSPLHF.